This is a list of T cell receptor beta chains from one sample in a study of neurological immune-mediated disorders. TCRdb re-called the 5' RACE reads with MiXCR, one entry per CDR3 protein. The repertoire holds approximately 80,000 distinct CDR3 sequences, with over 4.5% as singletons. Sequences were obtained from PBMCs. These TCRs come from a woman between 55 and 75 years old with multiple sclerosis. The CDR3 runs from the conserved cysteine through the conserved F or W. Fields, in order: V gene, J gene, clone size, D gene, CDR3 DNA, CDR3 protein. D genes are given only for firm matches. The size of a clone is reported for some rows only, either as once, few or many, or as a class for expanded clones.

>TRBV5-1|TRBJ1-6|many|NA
TGCGCCAGCAGCGGGGTGACGGTTTCTGATTCACCCCTCCACTTT
CASSGVTVSDSPLHF
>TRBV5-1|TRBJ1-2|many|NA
TGCGCCAGCAGCCCATCAGGGGTATCCTATGGCTACACCTTC
CASSPSGVSYGYTF
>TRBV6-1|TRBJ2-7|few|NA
TGTGCCAGCAGTGAATATGGAGGAACTTACTACGAGCAGTACTTC
CASSEYGGTYYEQYF
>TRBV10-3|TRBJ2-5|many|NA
TGTGCCACCGTGTTTGAACTCGGGGAGACCCAGTACTTC
CATVFELGETQYF
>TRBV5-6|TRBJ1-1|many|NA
TGTGCCAGCAGCTTGTTAACCGGGGTTGGGACTGAAGCTTTCTTT
CASSLLTGVGTEAFF
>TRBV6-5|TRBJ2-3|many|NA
TGTGCCAGCAGTTCCAGGACTGGGCACGGTGTAGATACGCAGTATTTT
CASSSRTGHGVDTQYF
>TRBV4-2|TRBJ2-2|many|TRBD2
TGTGCCAGCAGCCCCCTCCGGGCTAGCGGGGGGGCCGAGAGCGGGGAGCTGTTTTTT
CASSPLRASGGAESGELFF
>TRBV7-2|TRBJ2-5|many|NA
TGTGCCAGCAGCTTAGTGGGCTCGCGGGACGAGACCCAGTACTTC
CASSLVGSRDETQYF
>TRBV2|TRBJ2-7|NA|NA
TGTGCCGGAACAGAAGGGGTCTCCTACGAGCAGTACTTC
CAGTEGVSYEQYF
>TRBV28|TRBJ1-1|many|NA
TGTGCCAGCAATCAGGGTTTCCCTGAAGCTTTCTTT
CASNQGFPEAFF
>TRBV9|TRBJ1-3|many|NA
TGTGCCAGCAGCGTAGAGGCAGCCTCTGGAAACACCATATATTTT
CASSVEAASGNTIYF
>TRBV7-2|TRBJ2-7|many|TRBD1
TGTGCCAGCAGCTTTGGGACAGGGGCTACCTACGAGCAGTACTTC
CASSFGTGATYEQYF
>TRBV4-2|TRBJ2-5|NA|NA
TGTGCCAGCAGCCAAGACTTCGAGGAGGGGGAGACCCAGTACTTC
CASSQDFEEGETQYF
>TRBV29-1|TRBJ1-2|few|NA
TGCAGCGTTGTGTCAGGGGACAACTATGGCTACACCTTC
CSVVSGDNYGYTF
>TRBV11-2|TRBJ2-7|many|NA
TGTGCCAGCAGCTTGTCACCCAATCAGGGAAGTGGCTACGAGCAGTACTTC
CASSLSPNQGSGYEQYF
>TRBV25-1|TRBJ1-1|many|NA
TGTGCCAGCAGTCCGACAAACACGGTGATCAGGTTCTTT
CASSPTNTVIRFF
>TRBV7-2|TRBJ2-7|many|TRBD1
TGTGCCAGCAGCCCAGGACAGGTCGGGCTCTACGAGCAGTACTTC
CASSPGQVGLYEQYF
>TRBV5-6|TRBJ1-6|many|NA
TGTGCCAGCAGCTCAACAGGGAGCAGCTCCTATAATTCACCCCTCCACTTT
CASSSTGSSSYNSPLHF
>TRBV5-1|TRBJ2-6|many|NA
TGCGCCAGCAGCTTGGGCAGCCTCTCATACTCTGGGGCCAACGTCCTGACTTTC
CASSLGSLSYSGANVLTF
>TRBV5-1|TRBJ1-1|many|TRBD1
TGCGCCAGCAGCTTCTGGACAGGGGCGAACACTGAAGCTTTCTTT
CASSFWTGANTEAFF
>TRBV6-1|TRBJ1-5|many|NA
TGTGCCAGCAGTGAGAGTATGGATCAGCCCCAGCATTTT
CASSESMDQPQHF
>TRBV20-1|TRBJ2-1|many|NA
TGCAGTGCTAGAGATCAAGGCAGCCCCTTTGGGAATGAGCAGTTCTTC
CSARDQGSPFGNEQFF
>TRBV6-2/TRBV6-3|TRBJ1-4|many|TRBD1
TGTGCCAGCAGTTACGGACAGGGGAAGGAAAAACTGTTTTTT
CASSYGQGKEKLFF
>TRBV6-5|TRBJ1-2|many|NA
TGTGCCAGCAGTTACTCGCATGGGGATGGCTACACCTTC
CASSYSHGDGYTF
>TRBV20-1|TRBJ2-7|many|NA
TGCAGTGCTTCCTTACAGAAGCTCTACGAGCAGTACTTC
CSASLQKLYEQYF
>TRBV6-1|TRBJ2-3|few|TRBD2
TGTGCCAGCAGTGAATACGGGGGGGATACGCAGTATTTT
CASSEYGGDTQYF
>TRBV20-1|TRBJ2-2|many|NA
TGCAGTGCTAGGCCCCCCCGAGCCTCGAACACCGGGGAGCTGTTTTTT
CSARPPRASNTGELFF
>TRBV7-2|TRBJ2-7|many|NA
TGTGCCAGCAGCTTAGCCCGCGAGCAGTACTTC
CASSLAREQYF
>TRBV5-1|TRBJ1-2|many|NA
TGCGCCAGCAGCCCGGGACACATAACTGGTAACTATGGCTACACCTTC
CASSPGHITGNYGYTF
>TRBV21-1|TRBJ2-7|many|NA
TGTGCCAGCAGCACTGGGTCGCACATCCCGTCCTACGAGCAGTACTTC
CASSTGSHIPSYEQYF
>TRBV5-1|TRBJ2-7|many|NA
TGCGCCAGCGCTAAGGATCGACCAGGGGTCTCCTACGAGCAGTACTTC
CASAKDRPGVSYEQYF
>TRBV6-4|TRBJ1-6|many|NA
TGTGCCAGCAGCCCCGAAGGGACGCTGAATTCACCCCTCCACTTT
CASSPEGTLNSPLHF
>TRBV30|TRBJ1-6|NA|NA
TGTGCCTGGAGTGTACAGGCGGACCTTAATTCACCCCACCACTTT
CAWSVQADLNSPHHF